These 17 T cell receptor beta chains were sequenced from one sample in a study of T cells expressing NK-cell markers (dated by TCRdb to about 2020). Libraries were prepared through 5' RACE. Instrument used: Illumina HiSeq 2000. The reads were reprocessed in TCRdb, with one entry per CDR3 protein sequence and no accompanying DNA. The sample table holds 300,000 to 500,000 distinct CDR3 sequences. The ten largest account for around 11% of the sample. Sequencing used blood T cells: a sorted CD56 or NKG2C T cell subset, CD4+ or CD8+ T cells, or bulk PBMC T cells (not recorded which). The receptors here all came from a woman aged 45-65 years in good health. Donor details come from another sample of the same person, matched by shared clones.

This sequence joins TRBV27 and TRBJ2-3; TCRdb returns TRBD1, unconfirmable since there is no DNA. The CDR3 sequence is 14 residues long. Germline CDR1 MNHEY, CDR2 SMNVEV (reference sequence). This chain's CDR3 is CASSLGQRTDTQYF.

This rearrangement joins TRBV24-1 to TRBJ2-1; TCRdb reports TRBD2, a call that lacks DNA to check it against. The CDR3 runs to 15 residues. Germline-derived CDR1 and CDR2 are KGHDR and SFDVKD. The CDR3: CATSDILAEGNEQFF.

The genes are TRBV20-1 and TRBJ1-2; with no DNA, the TCRdb D assignment of TRBD1 cannot be verified. The CDR3 spans 12 residues. Germline CDR1 reads DFQATT; CDR2 reads SNEGSKA (reference sequence). CDR3 sequence: CSAYRPNYGYTF.

This chain connects TRBV5-1 to TRBJ1-4; absent DNA, TCRdb's TRBD1 call cannot be checked. The CDR3 loop spans 14 amino acids. Germline CDR1 is SGHRS and CDR2 is YFSETQ. The CDR3 sequence: CASSLGDIYEKLFF.

The gene calls are TRBV12-3 or TRBV12-4 and TRBJ2-6; the TRBD1 assignment by TCRdb is unverifiable without DNA. This CDR3 comprises 15 residues. The chain's CDR3 is CASSNRAGGANVLTF.

This chain links TRBV5-1 with TRBJ1-4. Germline V gene sequence: CDR1 SGHRS, CDR2 YFSETQ. The CDR3 length is 13 residues. The CDR3 spells CASSQTGTAGVFF.

This chain uses TRBV5-1 with TRBJ1-1; TCRdb gives TRBD1 as the D gene, but with no DNA this cannot be confirmed. The germline V gene has CDR1 SGHRS and CDR2 YFSETQ. The CDR3 is 15 residues long. The CDR3 loop reads CASSLGDISNTEAFF.

The CDR3 region is CASMREGQSGELFF. J is TRBJ2-2 and V is TRBV6-1; TCRdb indicates TRBD2, and absent DNA this call remains unverified. CDR3 size: 14 residues. Germline CDR1 MNHNS, CDR2 SASEGT.

The CDR3 sequence is CASIGIGHTGELFF. The rearrangement joins TRBV27 to TRBJ2-2. The V gene's germline CDR1 is MNHEY and CDR2 SMNVEV (reference sequence). CDR3 length equals 14 residues.

The chain joins TRBV10-1 to TRBJ2-1; the D call from TCRdb, TRBD2, cannot be confirmed without DNA. CDR1 is WNHNN, CDR2 SYGVQD, per germline (reference sequence). The CDR3 runs to 12 residues. The CDR3 loop is CASRELAGPQFF.

The genes are TRBV20-1 and TRBJ2-5; TCRdb's D gene call, TRBD1, goes unchecked for lack of DNA. The CDR3 spans 13 residues. Per the germline V gene, CDR1 is DFQATT and CDR2 is SNEGSKA (reference sequence). CDR3 sequence: CSAFAGTGETQYF.

The chain recombines TRBV5-5 with TRBJ2-7; TCRdb returns TRBD1, unconfirmable since there is no DNA. From germline, CDR1 is SGHKS and CDR2 YYEKEE (reference sequence). The CDR3 runs 16 residues. This chain's CDR3 is CASSPRPPLGTNEQYF.

This chain connects TRBV20-1 to TRBJ2-5; TCRdb returns TRBD2, unconfirmable since there is no DNA. Germline V lookup: CDR1 DFQATT, CDR2 SNEGSKA (reference sequence). The CDR3 runs 13 residues. The CDR3 loop reads CSARDTLGETQYF.

The chain is built from TRBV20-1 and TRBJ2-2; TCRdb names TRBD2, which stays unverified in the absence of DNA. This CDR3 is built from 14 residues. The V gene's germline CDR1 is DFQATT and CDR2 SNEGSKA (reference sequence). The CDR3 reads CSASPTSYTGELFF.

The chain couples TRBV3-1 to TRBJ2-1. The length of the CDR3 is 15 residues. Germline CDR1 LGHDT, CDR2 YNNKEL (reference sequence). The CDR3 sequence: CASSLGSVSYNEQFF.

The V gene is TRBV25-1, the J gene TRBJ2-3; TCRdb gives TRBD2 as the D gene, but with no DNA this cannot be confirmed. Looked up from germline, CDR1 is MGHDK and CDR2 is SYGVNS. The CDR3 totals 15 residues. The CDR3 region is CASRRSTGVTDTQYF. The entire variable domain, with the rest obtained from reference TRBV25-1 and TRBJ2-3, is as follows: EADIYQTPRYLVIGTGKKITLECSQTMGHDKMYWYQQDPGMELHLIHYSYGVNSTEKGDLSSESTVSRIRTEHFPLTLESARPSHTSQYLCASRRSTGVTDTQYFGPGTRLTVL.

This chain joins TRBV28 and TRBJ2-7. Germline assignment: CDR1 MDHEN and CDR2 SYDVKM. CDR3 size: 13 residues. CDR3 in amino acids: CASRPEPAHEQYF.